Sequencing of this T cell receptor (beta chain) was carried out in a study of T cells in tuberculosis. Sequenced by immunoSEQ multiplex PCR; TCRdb stores in-frame clones only, minus some. Of 35,000 to 55,000 clones listed, 90% to 95% were seen once; the top ten hold 6.5% to 9.5%. V was shortened by 5 bases and J by 3 bases, with 18 bases between the two germline ends. Per the germline V gene, CDR1 is SEHNR and CDR2 is FQNEAQ (reference sequence). The CDR3 is 16 amino acids. The sequencing input was PBMCs. V usage is TRBV7-9 and J usage is TRBJ2-3; D possibly corresponds to TRBD2 (6 bases). The TCR originated in a donor aged 5 to 30 with latent tuberculosis or without tuberculosis infection. CDR3 DNA sequence: TGTGCCAGCAGCCTGAGGCTAGTAGGAGGGACAGATACGCAGTATTTT. Residues: CASSLRLVGGTDTQYF.